The entry below gives a single TCR beta chain sequence along with its context. As yet, its antigen is unknown. The sample belongs to a study of Ad26.COV2.S vaccination and SARS-CoV-2 variants. Treatment given: some 20 received Ad26.COV2.S at low or high dose, single or two shots; about five received placebo; per-sample allocation not given. Collection of the samples took place on day 63 after the first injection of vaccine or placebo. General observations from the study: Similar non-spike TCR breadth was observed in recipients of vaccine and of placebo.

Profiling relied on immunoSEQ multiplex PCR, and the TCRdb table lists in-frame clones only, not all of them. The sample lists 430,000 or so clones, roughly 87% occurring once. Germline values: CDR1 MNHEY, CDR2 SVGAGI. Trimming pared 8 bases from V and 9 bases from J, leaving 20 bases between. There are 14 residues in the CDR3. This clonotype was sampled from a person between 18 and 65 years old who received the Ad26.COV2.S COVID-19 vaccine or a placebo. The chain recombines TRBV6-5 with TRBJ2-1; D might be TRBD2 (7 bases). Material: peripheral blood, obtained in a trial of Ad26.COV2.S vaccine versus placebo. The CDR3 region is CASSFGGGRIEQFF. The CDR3 DNA is TGTGCCAGCTCCTTTGGGGGGGGCCGTATTGAGCAGTTCTTC.